Shown below are 14 T cell receptor beta chains from a single sample sequenced in a study of T cell responses to AZD1222 COVID-19 vaccine. Assay: immunoSEQ multiplex PCR; the TCRdb copy retains only in-frame clones and omits some. The repertoire includes around 79,000 clones, about 87% of them detected once, and 20% sits in the top ten. Here the sequenced sample was peripheral blood, taken on day 0 of AZD1222 vaccination. The source of these receptors is an adult in good health.

This clone was seen a single time. DNA of the CDR3: TGTGCCAGCAGCCAAGCGGGGTCTGATACTGAAGCTTTCTTT. Translation: CASSQAGSDTEAFF. The rearrangement uses TRBV3-1 (or the pseudogene TRBV3-2) and TRBJ1-1; D is unclear. The V gene's germline CDR1 is LGHDT and CDR2 YNNKEL (reference sequence). The CDR3 contains 14 residues. Trimming removed 1 base at V and 5 bases at J, with 11 bases between.

The chain is built from TRBV5-1 and TRBJ2-1; TRBD2 matches 11 bases. Trimming took 3 bases from V and 3 from J; bases not matched to a gene: 5. Germline CDR1 SGHRS, CDR2 YFSETQ. This CDR3 has 16 amino acids. In DNA, the CDR3 is TGCGCCAGCAGCTCCGGACTAGCGGGCCTCTACAATGAGCAGTTCTTC. As protein: CASSSGLAGLYNEQFF.

The V and J genes are TRBV28 and TRBJ1-1; 8 nucleotides match TRBD1. The CDR3 spans 15 residues. With V trimmed by 4 bases and J by 6 bases, 10 bases remained unmatched. CDR1 is MDHEN, CDR2 SYDVKM, per germline. CDR3 region: CASSSSQGAMSEAFF. CDR3 bases: TGTGCCAGCAGTTCTAGTCAGGGGGCGATGTCTGAAGCTTTCTTT.

The gene calls are TRBV14 and TRBJ1-2, with 9 bases aligning to TRBD1. With 5 bases clipped from V and 8 bases from J, the junction kept 15 bases outside the gene matches. Germline V gene sequence: CDR1 SGHDN, CDR2 FVKESK. The CDR3 runs to 16 residues. This CDR3 is CASSEFYGQGKSGYTF. In nucleotides, the CDR3 is TGTGCCAGCAGCGAATTCTATGGACAGGGGAAATCGGGCTACACCTTC.

The chain recombines TRBV3-1 (or the pseudogene TRBV3-2) with TRBJ2-2; 9 positions agree with TRBD1. CDR3 size: 16 residues. Trimming at V came to 2 bases and at J to 7 bases, leaving 8 bases not matched to a gene. Per germline, CDR1 LGHDT and CDR2 YNNKEL (reference sequence). The CDR3 DNA reads TGTGCCAGCAGCCAATCGGGACAGGGATTCATCGGGGAGCTGTTTTTT. It specifies CASSQSGQGFIGELFF.

This rearrangement joins TRBV28 to TRBJ2-7; D is uncertain. The length of the CDR3 is 13 residues. Trimming removed 1 base at V and 2 bases at J, with 6 bases between. CDR1 and CDR2 from the germline V gene are MDHEN and SYDVKM. CDR3 coding DNA: TGTGCCAGCAGTTTATCAGGAGCCTACGAGCAGTACTTC. Amino acid sequence: CASSLSGAYEQYF.

This rearrangement joins TRBV4-1 to TRBJ1-5, with TRBD1 as a possible D gene (5 bases). Germline loops: CDR1 MGHRA, CDR2 YSYEKL. V was clipped by 0 bases and J by 4 bases, with 13 bases between them. The CDR3 sequence is 16 residues long. The DNA for the CDR3 is TGCGCCAGCAGCCAAGAACCCAGACAGTTAAATCAGCCCCAGCATTTT. Translation gives CASSQEPRQLNQPQHF.

This clone was detected only once. The rearrangement joins TRBV2 to TRBJ2-3, with TRBD1 matching over 9 bases. This CDR3 has 16 residues. V shed 4 bases and J 6 bases; nucleotides not matched to a gene: 11. From germline, CDR1 is SNHLY and CDR2 FYNNEI. CDR3 DNA sequence: TGTGCCAGCAGTGTACGGGACAGGGCAATCTCGGATACGCAGTATTTT. This translates into CASSVRDRAISDTQYF.

The V gene is TRBV10-2, the J gene TRBJ2-7; D may be TRBD2 (5 bases). The ends were cut back, 5 bases at V and 0 bases at J, with 11 bases in the middle. This CDR3 is built from 14 residues. CDR1 and CDR2 (germline): WSHSY, SAAADI. The CDR3 loop reads CASSLSGSSYEQYF. The CDR3 region has the DNA TGCGCCAGCAGTCTCAGCGGCAGCTCCTACGAGCAGTACTTC.

This clone was recorded once. The gene calls are TRBV6-5 and TRBJ2-7, with TRBD2 identical over 8 bases. The CDR3 has 12 amino acids. The V segment lost 9 bases and the J segment 7 bases; nucleotides outside the gene matches: 8. Germline lookup yields CDR1 MNHEY and CDR2 SVGAGI. This chain's CDR3 is CARTGGGKEQYF. The CDR3 nucleotides are TGTGCCAGGACGGGGGGGGGAAAGGAGCAGTACTTC.

The V call is TRBV18, the J call TRBJ1-5; D is possibly TRBD1 (6 bases). Germline V lookup: CDR1 KGHSH, CDR2 LQKENI. V was trimmed by 3 bases and J by 2 bases, leaving 17 bases between them. This CDR3 comprises 17 residues. CDR3 loop: CASSPEWSGGGNQPQHF. In DNA form, the CDR3 reads TGTGCCAGCTCACCCGAGTGGTCCGGGGGCGGCAATCAGCCCCAGCATTTT.

The chain recombines TRBV7-7 with TRBJ2-3, with 8 bases identical to TRBD1. CDR3 size: 16 residues. The germline CDR1 and CDR2 sequences are SSHAT and FNYEAQ (reference sequence). V dropped 5 bases and J dropped 1; count of bases not matched to a gene: 8. The CDR3 nucleotides read TGTGCCAGCAGCAAGGACAGGGAAGGTGGCACAGATACGCAGTATTTT. Translated: CASSKDREGGTDTQYF.

The rearrangement uses TRBV5-1 and TRBJ2-7; the D gene is possibly TRBD1 (6 bases). The CDR3 runs to 14 residues. Trimming stripped 3 bases from V and 3 bases from J, with 13 bases between. Per the germline V gene, CDR1 is SGHRS and CDR2 is YFSETQ. The CDR3 nucleotides read TGCGCCAGCAGCTCGGGACACTTAAGCTACGAGCAGTACTTC. This encodes CASSSGHLSYEQYF.

V and J are TRBV7-3 and TRBJ2-3, with 15 bases aligning to TRBD2. The CDR3 is 19 amino acids. The germline gives CDR1 SGHTA, CDR2 FQGTGA. The V segment lost 3 bases and the J segment 0 bases; nucleotides outside the gene matches: 7. The CDR3 is CASSLLPGLAGGSTDTQYF. The CDR3 DNA is TGTGCCAGCAGCTTGCTTCCGGGACTAGCGGGGGGAAGCACAGATACGCAGTATTTT. Supplemented by reference TRBV7-3 and TRBJ2-3, the full variable domain reads GAGVSQTPSNKVTEKGKYVELRCDPISGHTALYWYRQSLGQGPEFLIYFQGTGAADDSGLPNDRFFAVRPEGSVSTLKIQRTERGDSAVYLCASSLLPGLAGGSTDTQYFGPGTRLTVL.